The 29 T cell receptor beta chains below come from one sample, sequenced in a study of prognosis after radiotherapy for stage I lung cancer. Two-round multiplex PCR, the amplification method, yielded TCR beta CDR3 from genomic DNA. Specific primers for each TRBV and TRBJ gene were what first-round PCR used. TCRdb re-derived calls from the multiplex PCR reads in MiXCR, one entry per CDR3 protein. There are over 50,000 distinct CDR3 sequences in the sample; 30% to 35% occur only once, and roughly 10% lies in the top ten. This specimen was PBMCs, taken before or after stereotactic body radiation therapy (not recorded which). These TCRs come from a donor of 50 years or more with non-small cell lung cancer.

Points on this clonotype: It is likely a read error: a sequence one base away is far more abundant. The rearrangement joins TRBV7-9 to TRBJ1-2, with D possibly matching TRBD1 (6 bases). CDR1 is SEHNR, CDR2 FQNEAQ, per germline (reference sequence). The CDR3 runs 15 residues. The V end lost 5 bases, the J end lost 8 bases, and 21 bases lay between the germline ends. For the CDR3, the DNA is TGTGCCAGCAGCCCGGGACATACCCTCCTTGGAGGCTACACCTTC. Protein sequence: CASSPGHTLLGGYTF.

This clonotype was recorded at least ten times. The chain has TRBV5-1 and TRBJ2-5; 7 positions match TRBD2. This CDR3 region has 16 residues. Per the germline V gene, CDR1 is SGHRS and CDR2 is YFSETQ. J was trimmed by 2 bases and V by 4 bases; bases with no gene match: 11. The CDR3 loop is CASSRGDSGGQETQYF. DNA for the CDR3: TGCGCCAGCAGCCGGGGAGATTCGGGAGGACAAGAGACCCAGTACTTC. Supplemented by reference TRBV5-1 and TRBJ2-5, the full variable domain reads KAGVTQTPRYLIKTRGQQVTLSCSPISGHRSVSWYQQTPGQGLQFLFEYFSETQRNKGNFPGRFSGRQFSNSRSEMNVSTLELGDSALYLCASSRGDSGGQETQYFGPGTRLLVL.

The rearrangement uses TRBV6-5 and TRBJ2-4, with D hard to call. V lost 4 bases and J 5 bases, leaving 15 bases between the germline ends. The CDR3 totals 15 residues. Per germline, CDR1 MNHEY and CDR2 SVGAGI. The CDR3 nucleotides read TGTGCCAGCAGTTTCAGTCCCGTGGTAGAAAACATTCAGTACTTC. Protein sequence: CASSFSPVVENIQYF.

This clonotype rates as medium-sized. V gene TRBV30 combines with J gene TRBJ1-2, with 10 bases aligning to TRBD1. This CDR3 is 13 amino acids long. Germline V gives CDR1 GTSNPN, CDR2 SVGIG (reference sequence). Trimming removed 7 bases from V and 7 bases from J; junction bases left unmatched: 9. CDR3 residues: CASSGTGDIGYTF. The CDR3, as DNA: TGTGCCTCATCCGGGACAGGGGACATTGGCTACACCTTC.

A note on this clonotype: A read error may account for a junction end that differs from germline. The J gene is TRBJ2-1, the V gene TRBV4-2, with a weak D call TRBD1 (6 bases). The germline V gene has CDR1 LGHNA and CDR2 YNFKEQ. CDR3 size: 12 residues. The CDR3 bases are TGTGCCACCAGCCTTAGGGACAATGAGCATTTCTTC. Its translation is CATSLRDNEHFF.

This clonotype was observed many times. V is TRBV27 and J is TRBJ2-5, with D perhaps TRBD1 (5 bases). The CDR3 has 13 residues. The germline V gene has CDR1 MNHEY and CDR2 SMNVEV (reference sequence). The V and J ends lost 3 bases and 4 bases respectively, with 9 bases between them. The chain's CDR3 is CASSFRVRETQYF. The CDR3 DNA reads as TGTGCCAGCAGTTTCAGGGTTAGAGAGACCCAGTACTTC.

This clonotype showed up many times. The chain links TRBV30 to TRBJ2-7; 9 nucleotides agree with TRBD1. Germline loops: CDR1 GTSNPN, CDR2 SVGIG (reference sequence). This CDR3 comprises 14 residues. V lost 1 base, J lost 7 bases, and 8 bases stayed unmatched. CDR3 DNA sequence: TGTGCCTGGAGTGGGACCGGGACAGGGTGGGAGCAGTACTTC. This sequence encodes CAWSGTGTGWEQYF. Using reference TRBV30 and TRBJ2-7 for the parts outside the CDR3, the full variable domain is SQTIHQWPATLVQPVGSPLSLECTVEGTSNPNLYWYRQAAGRGLQLLFYSVGIGQISSEVPQNLSASRPQDRQFILSSKKLLLSDSGFYLCAWSGTGTGWEQYFGPGTRLTVT.

The chain carries TRBV28 and TRBJ2-7; D not certain. V was cut by 2 bases and J by 5 bases, with 13 bases left in between. CDR1 is MDHEN and CDR2 is SYDVKM in the germline V gene. This CDR3 comprises 14 residues. The CDR3 sequence: CASSLGRSLDEQYF. In nucleotides, the CDR3 is TGTGCCAGCAGTTTAGGCAGGTCCCTGGACGAGCAGTACTTC.

In its sample, this clonotype was seen many times. The gene calls are TRBV29-1 and TRBJ2-1; 8 bases are shared with TRBD1. CDR1 and CDR2 from the germline V gene are SQVTM and ANQGSEA. The CDR3 has 15 amino acids. Trimming cost V 5 bases and J 3 bases; bases outside gene matches: 9. The CDR3 spells CSVPNPGQDYNEQFF. As DNA, the CDR3 is TGCAGCGTTCCAAACCCGGGACAGGACTACAATGAGCAGTTCTTC.

This clonotype was counted at least ten times. The gene calls are TRBV9 and TRBJ2-1; D remains unclear. There are 12 residues in the CDR3. Deletions cut 0 bases from V and 6 bases from J, with 4 bases between. Germline CDR1 reads SGDLS; CDR2 reads YYNGEE. Here the CDR3 reads CASSVARNEQFF. DNA for the CDR3: TGTGCCAGCAGCGTAGCTCGCAATGAGCAGTTCTTC.

V gene TRBV6-5 combines with J gene TRBJ2-1, with D perhaps TRBD2 (6 bases). Trimming pared 4 bases from V and 7 bases from J, leaving 17 bases between. Per the germline V gene, CDR1 is MNHEY and CDR2 is SVGAGI. This CDR3 contains 15 residues. CDR3 bases: TGTGCCAGCAGTTTTGCAGGAGGGATCCAGAATGAGCAGTTCTTC. Translated, it gives CASSFAGGIQNEQFF.

There are many counts of this clonotype. The chain recombines TRBV18 with TRBJ1-2, with D possibly matching TRBD1 (6 bases). Germline CDR1 reads KGHSH; CDR2 reads LQKENI. The CDR3 is made up of 12 amino acids. Trimming cost V 3 bases and J 5 bases, with 7 bases left between them. The CDR3 region has the DNA TGTGCCAGCTCACCGGACAGTTATGGCTACACCTTC. Protein sequence: CASSPDSYGYTF.

This clonotype was observed once. The V and J genes are TRBV5-1 and TRBJ2-7; D remains ambiguous. Germline CDR1 and CDR2: SGHRS and YFSETQ. The V and J ends lost 1 base and 1 base respectively, with 15 bases between them. The CDR3 runs 16 residues. Written as DNA, the CDR3 is TGCGCCAGCAGCTTGAGGCCGGTCCCTTCATCCTACGAGCAGTACTTC. Translating gives CASSLRPVPSSYEQYF. Using reference TRBV5-1 and TRBJ2-7 for the parts outside the CDR3, the full variable domain is KAGVTQTPRYLIKTRGQQVTLSCSPISGHRSVSWYQQTPGQGLQFLFEYFSETQRNKGNFPGRFSGRQFSNSRSEMNVSTLELGDSALYLCASSLRPVPSSYEQYFGPGTRLTVT.

Concerning this clonotype: An end of the junction does not agree with germline; a read error may underlie this. CDR3 sequence reads: CAGSSSLEGGTDTQYF. CDR3 in DNA: TGTGCCGGCAGCTCATCACTAGAGGGAGGGACCGATACGCAGTATTTT. The gene calls are TRBV7-3 and TRBJ2-3, with 7 nucleotides matching TRBD2. The germline V gene has CDR1 SGHTA and CDR2 FQGTGA. The CDR3 covers 16 residues.

About this clonotype itself: With a much larger clone just one base away, this may be a read error. The chain links TRBV14 to TRBJ2-5, with TRBD2 identical over 8 bases. V was pared by 4 bases and J by 8 bases, with 6 bases of the junction left unmatched. This CDR3 is 13 amino acids long. Germline CDR1 SGHDN, CDR2 FVKESK. In DNA form, the CDR3 reads TGTGCCAGCAGCCTGACTAGCGCTTCTACCCAGTACTTC. Translating gives CASSLTSASTQYF.

This chain uses TRBV7-9 with TRBJ2-1; 7 bases fit TRBD2. The J segment lost 16 bases and the V segment lost 6 bases, leaving 18 bases of the junction unmatched. This CDR3 region has 14 residues. Germline lookup yields CDR1 SEHNR and CDR2 FQNEAQ (reference sequence). CDR3 DNA: TGTGCCAGCAGTTCTAATGAGCGGGGCGGGTTCTATTTCTTC. Translation: CASSSNERGGFYFF.

This clonotype has ten or more counts. J is TRBJ2-5 and V is TRBV2; weak D call: TRBD1 (5 bases). With 8 bases removed from V and 6 bases from J, the gap between germline ends came to 25 bases. Germline lookup yields CDR1 SNHLY and CDR2 FYNNEI. The CDR3 is 16 residues long. CDR3 in DNA: TGTGCCAGCTCCCCAGAGACAGTACCCGTCGCGAAGACCCAGTACTTC. It codes for CASSPETVPVAKTQYF.

V usage is TRBV12-3 or TRBV12-4 and J usage is TRBJ1-6; D not resolved. The CDR3 sequence is 14 residues long. Trimming removed 6 bases at V and 9 bases at J, with 15 bases between. The CDR3 DNA sequence: TGTGCCAGCAGGCCAGACTCCGGAAGTTCACCCCTCCACTTT. This sequence encodes CASRPDSGSSPLHF.

Ten or more counts support this clonotype. J is TRBJ2-3 and V is TRBV28; D ambiguous. The CDR3 consists of 14 residues. The germline V gene encodes CDR1 MDHEN and CDR2 SYDVKM. V gave up 5 bases and J gave up 2 bases, with 11 bases separating them. The CDR3 reads CASSPPWPTDTQYF. CDR3 bases: TGTGCCAGCAGTCCCCCGTGGCCCACAGATACGCAGTATTTT. Together with reference TRBV28 and TRBJ2-3, the CDR3 gives the full variable domain: DVKVTQSSRYLVKRTGEKVFLECVQDMDHENMFWYRQDPGLGLRLIYFSYDVKMKEKGDIPEGYSVSREKKERFSLILESASTNQTSMYLCASSPPWPTDTQYFGPGTRLTVL.

This clonotype was observed at least ten times. The V and J genes are TRBV4-1 and TRBJ2-7, with 10 nucleotides matching TRBD1. Germline V CDR1 and CDR2: MGHRA, YSYEKL. CDR3 length equals 15 residues. The V segment lost 3 bases and the J segment 3 bases; nucleotides outside the gene matches: 5. The CDR3 sequence is CASSHRQGADYEQYF. CDR3 bases: TGCGCCAGCAGCCACCGACAGGGGGCGGACTACGAGCAGTACTTC.

This clonotype appeared many times. The gene calls are TRBV19 and TRBJ2-3; no clear D. Trimming removed 10 bases at V and 1 base at J, with 15 bases between. CDR3 length: 14 amino acids. Looked up from germline, CDR1 is LNHDA and CDR2 is SQIVND (reference sequence). CDR3 DNA: TGTGCCACATCCGATGGTAGAGGCACAGATACGCAGTATTTT. As protein: CATSDGRGTDTQYF.

In the case of this clonotype: A far larger clone is one nucleotide away, so this likely arose from a read error. This sequence joins TRBV6-9 and TRBJ2-2; maybe TRBD2 (6 bases). Trimming removed 4 bases from V and 4 bases from J, with 22 bases in between. The V gene's germline CDR1 is MNHGY and CDR2 SVAAGI. This CDR3 comprises 18 residues. As DNA, the CDR3 is TGTGCCAGCAGTTTCCCCCCGTTTGGCGGAGGGTGCACCGGGGAGCTGTTTTTT. As protein: CASSFPPFGGGCTGELFF.

Concerning this clonotype: The junction does not match germline at one end; this may be a read error. The chain couples TRBV5-1 to TRBJ2-1; D is possibly TRBD2 (5 bases). The CDR3 length is 19 residues. The germline gives CDR1 SGHRS, CDR2 YFSETQ. CDR3 DNA: TGCGCCAGCATCTTGAGGATCGGGCTACCGGGATCCCAGTCGGATGAGCAGTTCTTC. Its protein product is CASILRIGLPGSQSDEQFF.

About this clonotype itself: One junction end does not reproduce the germline sequence, and a read error may be involved. The chain combines TRBV5-1 with TRBJ2-5; TRBD2 matches 12 bases. This CDR3 is 15 amino acids long. Per germline, CDR1 SGHRS and CDR2 YFSETQ. CDR3 residues: CASSLGLAGGETKYF. Here the CDR3 DNA reads TGCGCCAGCAGCTTGGGGCTAGCGGGAGGGGAGACCAAGTACTTC.

This clonotype was seen ten or more times. The chain joins TRBV4-3 to TRBJ2-1; unclear D gene. Germline CDR1 is LGHNA and CDR2 is YSLEER. V was cut by 0 bases and J by 4 bases, with 10 bases left in between. CDR3 length: 15 residues. The CDR3 reads CASSQDPNEYNEQFF. The DNA for the CDR3 is TGCGCCAGCAGCCAAGATCCGAACGAGTACAATGAGCAGTTCTTC.

This clonotype was counted at least ten times. J is TRBJ1-1 and V is TRBV2; D gene unclear. With 6 bases removed from V and 7 bases from J, the gap between germline ends came to 18 bases. The CDR3 runs 14 residues. Germline lookup yields CDR1 SNHLY and CDR2 FYNNEI. Here the CDR3 DNA reads TGTGCCAGCAGGGAGGCGTCGGGGTTCTTTGAAGCTTTCTTT. Amino acids: CASREASGFFEAFF.

In this sample, this clonotype turned up many times. The chain is built from TRBV30 and TRBJ1-5, with TRBD1 identical over 10 bases. Germline CDR1 GTSNPN, CDR2 SVGIG (reference sequence). CDR3 size: 13 residues. V trimming: 4 bases; J trimming: 6 bases; junction bases outside the gene matches: 3. CDR3 region: CAWKGQGGQPQHF. The CDR3 bases are TGTGCCTGGAAAGGACAGGGGGGTCAGCCCCAGCATTTT.

This clonotype was detected ten times or more. The gene calls are TRBV9 and TRBJ2-3; no firm D call. The CDR3 runs 13 residues. Germline lookup yields CDR1 SGDLS and CDR2 YYNGEE. Between the trimmed V and J ends, which lost 4 bases and 1 base, there was a span of 7 bases. CDR3 coding DNA: TGTGCCAGCAGCCTCCAGGGCACAGATACGCAGTATTTT. It translates to CASSLQGTDTQYF.

This clonotype was seen many times. The chain links TRBV12-3 or TRBV12-4 to TRBJ1-2; D may be TRBD1 (5 bases). V lost 6 bases and J lost 9, with 14 bases in between. The CDR3 sequence is 12 residues long. Here the CDR3 DNA reads TGTGCCAGCAGGGCCCGGGGGGGAAGCTACACCTTC. This codes for CASRARGGSYTF.